This T cell receptor beta chain comes out of a study of T cells in Graves' hyperthyroidism and ophthalmopathy. Findings of the study overall: Ophthalmopathy and stable hyperthyroidism were told apart by a 13 V-J model.

Germline CDR1 and CDR2: GTSNPN and SVGIG (reference sequence). The V gene end was trimmed by 3 bases and the J gene end by 6 bases; junction bases not matched to a gene: 9. The CDR3 is 14 residues long. In the case of this clonotype: Its antigen remains unknown.

The CDR3 regions of TCR beta were amplified from RNA transcripts. In the first-round RT-PCR of the TCR CDR3, the HTBI primer set was used. Using its own MiXCR run on the multiplex PCR reads, TCRdb lists one record per CDR3 protein. Among about 600,000 distinct CDR3 sequences listed, roughly 15% were seen once. This rearrangement joins TRBV30 to TRBJ2-7; 9 bases agree with TRBD1. This receptor was identified in a woman aged 35 to 49 with Graves' ophthalmopathy. What was sequenced was blood. CDR3 sequence: CAWRPGTGSPEQYF. CDR3 in DNA: TGTGCCTGGAGACCCGGGACAGGGTCTCCCGAGCAGTACTTC.